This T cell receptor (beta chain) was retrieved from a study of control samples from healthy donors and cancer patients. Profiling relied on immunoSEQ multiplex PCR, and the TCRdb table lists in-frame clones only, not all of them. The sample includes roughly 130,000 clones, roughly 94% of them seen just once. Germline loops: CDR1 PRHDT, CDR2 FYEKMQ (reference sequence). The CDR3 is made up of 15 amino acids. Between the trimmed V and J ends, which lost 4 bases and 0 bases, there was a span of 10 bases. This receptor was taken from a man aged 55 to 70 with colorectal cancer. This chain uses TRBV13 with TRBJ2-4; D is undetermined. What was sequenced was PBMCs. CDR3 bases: TGTGCCAGCAGCTCAATGTCGCTAGCCAAAAACATTCAGTACTTC. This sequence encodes CASSSMSLAKNIQYF. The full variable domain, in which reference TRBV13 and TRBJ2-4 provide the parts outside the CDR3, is AAGVIQSPRHLIKEKRETATLKCYPIPRHDTVYWYQQGPGQDPQFLISFYEKMQSDKGSIPDRFSAQQFSDYHSELNMSSLELGDSALYFCASSSMSLAKNIQYFGAGTRLSVL.